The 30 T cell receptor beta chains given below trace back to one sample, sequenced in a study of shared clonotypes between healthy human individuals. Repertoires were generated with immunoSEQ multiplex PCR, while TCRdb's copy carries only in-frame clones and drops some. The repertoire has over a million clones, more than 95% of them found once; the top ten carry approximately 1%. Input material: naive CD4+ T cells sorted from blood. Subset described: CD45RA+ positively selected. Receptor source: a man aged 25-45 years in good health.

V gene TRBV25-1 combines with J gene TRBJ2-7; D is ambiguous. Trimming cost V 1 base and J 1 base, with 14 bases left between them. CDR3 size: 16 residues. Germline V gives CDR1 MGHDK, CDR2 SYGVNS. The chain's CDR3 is CASSEWAAYDSYEQYF. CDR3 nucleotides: TGTGCCAGCAGTGAATGGGCAGCCTACGATTCCTACGAGCAGTACTTC.

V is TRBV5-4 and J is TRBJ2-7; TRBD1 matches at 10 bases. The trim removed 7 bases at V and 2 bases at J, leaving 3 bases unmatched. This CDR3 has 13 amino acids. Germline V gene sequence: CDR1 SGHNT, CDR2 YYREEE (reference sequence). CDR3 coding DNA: TGTGCCAGCGGGGGACAGGGGACCTACGAGCAGTACTTC. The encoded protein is CASGGQGTYEQYF.

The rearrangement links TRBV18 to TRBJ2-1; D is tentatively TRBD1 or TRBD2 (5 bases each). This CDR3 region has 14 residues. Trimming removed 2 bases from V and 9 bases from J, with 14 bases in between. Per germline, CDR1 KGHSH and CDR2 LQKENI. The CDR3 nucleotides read TGTGCCAGCTCACCAAACGCCGAGGGGACTGAGCAGTTCTTC. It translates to CASSPNAEGTEQFF.

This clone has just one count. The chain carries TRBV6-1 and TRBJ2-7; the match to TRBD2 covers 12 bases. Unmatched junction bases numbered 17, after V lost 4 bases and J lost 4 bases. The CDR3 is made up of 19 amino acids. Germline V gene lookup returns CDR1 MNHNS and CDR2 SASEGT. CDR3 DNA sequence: TGTGCCAGCAGTGTTCTGACTAGCGGGAGAGTAAATTGGAGGTACGAGCAGTACTTC. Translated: CASSVLTSGRVNWRYEQYF.

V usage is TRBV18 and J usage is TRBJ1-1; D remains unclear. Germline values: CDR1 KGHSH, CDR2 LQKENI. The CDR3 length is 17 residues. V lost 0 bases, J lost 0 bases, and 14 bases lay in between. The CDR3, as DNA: TGTGCCAGCTCACCACCGAACCAGTCGATTATGAACACTGAAGCTTTCTTT. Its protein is CASSPPNQSIMNTEAFF. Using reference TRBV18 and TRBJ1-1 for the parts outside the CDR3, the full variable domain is NAGVMQNPRHLVRRRGQEARLRCSPMKGHSHVYWYRQLPEEGLKFMVYLQKENIIDESGMPKERFSAEFPKEGPSILRIQQVVRGDSAAYFCASSPPNQSIMNTEAFFGQGTRLTVV.

The CDR3 protein is CASSVSGTNEKLFF. The CDR3 nucleotides read TGTGCCAGCAGCGTATCAGGGACTAATGAAAAACTGTTTTTT. The chain uses TRBV9 and TRBJ1-4, with D perhaps matching TRBD1 (5 bases). This CDR3 contains 14 residues. Between the trimmed V and J ends, which lost 1 base and 2 bases, there was a span of 6 bases. The V gene's germline CDR1 is SGDLS and CDR2 YYNGEE.

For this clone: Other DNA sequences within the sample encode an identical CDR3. DNA of the CDR3: TGTGCCAGCAGCCTGGGGGGGACAGATACGCAGTATTTT. This gives the protein CASSLGGTDTQYF. The chain employs TRBV27 and TRBJ2-3; TRBD2 matches 7 bases. V trimming: 6 bases; J trimming: 3 bases; junction bases outside the gene matches: 3. CDR1 is MNHEY and CDR2 is SMNVEV in the germline V gene (reference sequence). The CDR3 loop spans 13 amino acids.

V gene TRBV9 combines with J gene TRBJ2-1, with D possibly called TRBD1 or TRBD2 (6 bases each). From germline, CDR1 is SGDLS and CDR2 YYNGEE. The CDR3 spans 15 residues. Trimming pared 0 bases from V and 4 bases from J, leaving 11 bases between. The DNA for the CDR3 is TGTGCCAGCAGCGTAGAGGGGGACTGGTACAATGAGCAGTTCTTC. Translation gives CASSVEGDWYNEQFF.

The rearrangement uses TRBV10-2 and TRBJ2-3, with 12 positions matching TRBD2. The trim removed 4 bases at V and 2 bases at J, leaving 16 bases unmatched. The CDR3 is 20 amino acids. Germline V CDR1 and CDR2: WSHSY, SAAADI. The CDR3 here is CASSGPPTSGRTGLTDTQYF. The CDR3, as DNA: TGCGCCAGCAGTGGACCCCCCACTAGCGGGAGGACCGGACTCACAGATACGCAGTATTTT.

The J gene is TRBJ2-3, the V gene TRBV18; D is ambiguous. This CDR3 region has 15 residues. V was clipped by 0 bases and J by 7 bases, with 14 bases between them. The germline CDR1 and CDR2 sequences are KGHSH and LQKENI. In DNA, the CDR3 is TGTGCCAGCTCACCACCGAGACTGCTGCGCCATACGCAGTATTTT. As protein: CASSPPRLLRHTQYF.

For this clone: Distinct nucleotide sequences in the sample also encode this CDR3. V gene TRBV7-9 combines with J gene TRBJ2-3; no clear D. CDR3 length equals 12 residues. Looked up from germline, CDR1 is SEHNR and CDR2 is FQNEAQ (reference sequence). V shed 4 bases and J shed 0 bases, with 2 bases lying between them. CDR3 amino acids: CASSSSTDTQYF. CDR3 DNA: TGTGCCAGCAGCTCCAGCACAGATACGCAGTATTTT.

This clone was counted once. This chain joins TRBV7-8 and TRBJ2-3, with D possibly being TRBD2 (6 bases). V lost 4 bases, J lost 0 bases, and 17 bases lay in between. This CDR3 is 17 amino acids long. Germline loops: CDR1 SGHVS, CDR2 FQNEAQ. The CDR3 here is CASSSYVGRGSTDTQYF. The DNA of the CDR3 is TGTGCCAGCAGCTCCTACGTGGGTCGGGGGAGCACAGATACGCAGTATTTT.

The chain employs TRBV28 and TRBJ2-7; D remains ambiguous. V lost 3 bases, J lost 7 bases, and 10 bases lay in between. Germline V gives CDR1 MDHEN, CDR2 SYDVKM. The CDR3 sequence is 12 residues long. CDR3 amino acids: CASSLMRGEQYF. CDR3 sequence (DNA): TGTGCCAGCAGTTTGATGAGAGGAGAGCAGTACTTC.

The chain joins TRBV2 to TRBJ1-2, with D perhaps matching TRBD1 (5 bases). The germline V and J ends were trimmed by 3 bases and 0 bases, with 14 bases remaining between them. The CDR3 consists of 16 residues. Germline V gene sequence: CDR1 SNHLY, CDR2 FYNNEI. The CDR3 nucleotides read TGTGCCAGCAGTGAGTCGACAGCAACACCTAACTATGGCTACACCTTC. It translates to CASSESTATPNYGYTF.

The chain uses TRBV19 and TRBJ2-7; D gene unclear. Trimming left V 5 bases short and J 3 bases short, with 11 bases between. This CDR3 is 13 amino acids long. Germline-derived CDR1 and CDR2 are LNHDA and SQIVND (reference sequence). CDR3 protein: CASSLTYHYEQYF. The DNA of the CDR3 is TGTGCCAGTAGTCTCACATACCACTACGAGCAGTACTTC.

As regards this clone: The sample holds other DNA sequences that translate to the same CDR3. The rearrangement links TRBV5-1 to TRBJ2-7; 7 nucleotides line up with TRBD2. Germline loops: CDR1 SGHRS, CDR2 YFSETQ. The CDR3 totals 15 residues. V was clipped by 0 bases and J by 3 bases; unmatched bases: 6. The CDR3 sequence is CASSLVASGNYEQYF. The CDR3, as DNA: TGCGCCAGCAGCTTGGTAGCTAGCGGAAACTACGAGCAGTACTTC.

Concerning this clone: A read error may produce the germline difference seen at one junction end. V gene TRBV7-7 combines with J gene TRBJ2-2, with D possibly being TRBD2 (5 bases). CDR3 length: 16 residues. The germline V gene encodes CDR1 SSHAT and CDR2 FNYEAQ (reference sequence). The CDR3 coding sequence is TGTGCTAGCAGCTTAGTACACGGGATAGAGACCGGGGAGCTGTTTTTT. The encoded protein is CASSLVHGIETGELFF.

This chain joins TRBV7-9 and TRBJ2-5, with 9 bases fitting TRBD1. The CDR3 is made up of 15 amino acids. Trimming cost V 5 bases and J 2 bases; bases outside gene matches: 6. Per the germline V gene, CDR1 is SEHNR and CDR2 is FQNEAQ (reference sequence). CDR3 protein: CASSPGDRDQETQYF. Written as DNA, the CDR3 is TGTGCCAGCAGCCCAGGGGACAGGGATCAAGAGACCCAGTACTTC.

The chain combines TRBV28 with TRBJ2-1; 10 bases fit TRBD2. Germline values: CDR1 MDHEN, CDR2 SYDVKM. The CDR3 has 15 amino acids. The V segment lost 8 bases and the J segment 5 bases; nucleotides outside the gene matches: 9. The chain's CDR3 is CASRQREGLNNEQFF. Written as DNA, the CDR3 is TGTGCCAGCCGCCAGCGGGAGGGCCTTAACAATGAGCAGTTCTTC.

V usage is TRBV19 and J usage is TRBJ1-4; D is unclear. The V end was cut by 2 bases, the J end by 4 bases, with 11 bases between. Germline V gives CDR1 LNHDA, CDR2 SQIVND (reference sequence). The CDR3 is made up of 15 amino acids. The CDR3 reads CASSIIEGNNEKLFF. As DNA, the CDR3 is TGTGCCAGTAGTATAATCGAGGGAAATAATGAAAAACTGTTTTTT.

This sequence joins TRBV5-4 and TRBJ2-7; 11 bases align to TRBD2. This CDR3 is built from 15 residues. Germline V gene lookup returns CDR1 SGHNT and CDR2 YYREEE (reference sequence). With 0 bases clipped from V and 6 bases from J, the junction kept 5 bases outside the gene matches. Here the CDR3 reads CASSLELAGASEQYF. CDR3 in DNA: TGTGCCAGCAGCTTGGAACTAGCGGGAGCCTCCGAGCAGTACTTC.

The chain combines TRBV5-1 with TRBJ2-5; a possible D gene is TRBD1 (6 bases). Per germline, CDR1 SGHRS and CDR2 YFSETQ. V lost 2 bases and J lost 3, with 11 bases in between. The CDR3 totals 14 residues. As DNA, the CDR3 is TGCGCCAGCAGCTTCGGACAGCCTGAAGAGACCCAGTACTTC. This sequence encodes CASSFGQPEETQYF.

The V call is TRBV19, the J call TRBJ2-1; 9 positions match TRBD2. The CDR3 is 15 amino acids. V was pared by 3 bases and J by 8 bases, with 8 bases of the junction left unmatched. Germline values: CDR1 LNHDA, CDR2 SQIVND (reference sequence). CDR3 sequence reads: CASSIRAGGPYEQFF. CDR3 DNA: TGTGCCAGTAGTATTCGGGCGGGAGGGCCCTATGAGCAGTTCTTC.

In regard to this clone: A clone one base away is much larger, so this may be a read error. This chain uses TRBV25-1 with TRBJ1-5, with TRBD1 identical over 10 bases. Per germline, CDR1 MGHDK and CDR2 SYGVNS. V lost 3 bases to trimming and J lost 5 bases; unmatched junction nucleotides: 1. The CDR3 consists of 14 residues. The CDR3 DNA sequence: TGTGCCAGCAGTGAGACAGGGGGCGATCAGCCCCAGCATTTT. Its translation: CASSETGGDQPQHF. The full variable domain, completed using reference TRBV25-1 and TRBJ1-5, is EADIYQTPRYLVIGTGKKITLECSQTMGHDKMYWYQQDPGMELHLIHYSYGVNSTEKGDLSSESTVSRIRTEHFPLTLESARPSHTSQYLCASSETGGDQPQHFGDGTRLSIL.

The CDR3 is CASSQATTPNYGYTF. The CDR3 DNA follows: TGCGCCAGCAGCCAAGCTACGACACCGAACTATGGCTACACCTTC. The rearrangement links TRBV4-3 to TRBJ1-2; D uncertain. The ends were cut back, 1 base at V and 2 bases at J, with 11 bases in the middle. The CDR3 is made up of 15 amino acids. Per the germline V gene, CDR1 is LGHNA and CDR2 is YSLEER.

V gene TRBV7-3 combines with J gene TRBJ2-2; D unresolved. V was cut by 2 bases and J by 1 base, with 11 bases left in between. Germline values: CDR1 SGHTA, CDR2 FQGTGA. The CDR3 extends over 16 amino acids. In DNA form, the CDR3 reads TGTGCCAGCAGCTTACCCGGGCCGGGGAACACCGGGGAGCTGTTTTTT. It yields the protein CASSLPGPGNTGELFF.

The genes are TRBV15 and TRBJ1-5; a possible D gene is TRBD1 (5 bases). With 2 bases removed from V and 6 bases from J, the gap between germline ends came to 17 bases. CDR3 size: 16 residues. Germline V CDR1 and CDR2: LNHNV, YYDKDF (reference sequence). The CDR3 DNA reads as TGTGCCACCAGCAGACCTTGGACGGGCGGGGGTCAGCCCCAGCATTTT. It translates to CATSRPWTGGGQPQHF.

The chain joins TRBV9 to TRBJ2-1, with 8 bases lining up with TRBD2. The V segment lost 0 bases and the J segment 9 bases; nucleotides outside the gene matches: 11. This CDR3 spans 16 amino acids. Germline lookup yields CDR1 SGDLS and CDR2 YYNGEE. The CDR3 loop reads CASSVGTGGPLGEQFF. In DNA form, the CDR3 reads TGTGCCAGCAGCGTAGGAACGGGAGGGCCCCTGGGTGAGCAGTTCTTC. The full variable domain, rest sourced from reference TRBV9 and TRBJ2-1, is DSGVTQTPKHLITATGQRVTLRCSPRSGDLSVYWYQQSLDQGLQFLIQYYNGEERAKGNILERFSAQQFPDLHSELNLSSLELGDSALYFCASSVGTGGPLGEQFFGPGTRLTVL.

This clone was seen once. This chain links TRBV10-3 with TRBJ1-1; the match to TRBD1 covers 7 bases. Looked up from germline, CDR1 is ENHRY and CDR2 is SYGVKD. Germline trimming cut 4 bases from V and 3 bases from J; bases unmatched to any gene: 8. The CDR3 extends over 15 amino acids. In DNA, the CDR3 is TGTGCCATCAGTGTGATGAGGGGGCAGGACACTGAAGCTTTCTTT. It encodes CAISVMRGQDTEAFF.

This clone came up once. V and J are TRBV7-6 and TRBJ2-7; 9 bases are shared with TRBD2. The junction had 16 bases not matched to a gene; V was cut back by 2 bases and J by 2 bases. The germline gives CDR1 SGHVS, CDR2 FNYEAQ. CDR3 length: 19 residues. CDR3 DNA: TGTGCCAGCAGCTTAAGGTTAGCGGGAGCGAGTGACCTTACCTACGAGCAGTACTTC. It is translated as CASSLRLAGASDLTYEQYF.